The 30 T cell receptor beta chains listed next were all sequenced from one sample in a study of blood T cell repertoires in COVID-19. Profiled with immunoSEQ multiplex PCR; TCRdb holds only in-frame clones, not every one. This table has about 270,000 clones, about 86% appearing once. The source material was peripheral blood. These receptor sequences come from a woman aged 55-70 years with active or convalescent COVID-19.

The chain has TRBV6-6 and TRBJ2-7; D is uncertain. This CDR3 is 14 amino acids long. V lost 8 bases and J 2 bases, leaving 16 bases between the germline ends. The germline V gene has CDR1 MNHNY and CDR2 SVGAGI (reference sequence). CDR3 nucleotides: TGTGCCAGCCAGCCCTTGGGCGTAGCCTACGAGCAGTACTTC. This sequence encodes CASQPLGVAYEQYF.

The rearrangement links TRBV19 to TRBJ1-5; D is ambiguous. Trimming took off 0 bases at V and 1 base at J, with 13 bases between the two ends. Germline V gene lookup returns CDR1 LNHDA and CDR2 SQIVND (reference sequence). The CDR3 sequence is 17 residues long. The CDR3 nucleotides are TGTGCCAGTAGTATAGATGGGTCGTGGGAGAGCAATCAGCCCCAGCATTTT. Protein sequence: CASSIDGSWESNQPQHF.

The CDR3 coding sequence is TGTGCCAGTAGTATAGGGGCGACAGGGGAATATGGCTACACCTTC. It yields the protein CASSIGATGEYGYTF. The chain is built from TRBV19 and TRBJ1-2, with TRBD1 matching 8 bases. Unmatched junction bases numbered 6, after V lost 1 base and J lost 5 bases. The CDR3 has 15 amino acids. CDR1 is LNHDA, CDR2 SQIVND, per germline (reference sequence). Looking up the rest from reference TRBV19 and TRBJ1-2 gives the full variable domain: DGGITQSPKYLFRKEGQNVTLSCEQNLNHDAMYWYRQDPGQGLRLIYYSQIVNDFQKGDIAEGYSVSREKKESFPLTVTSAQKNPTAFYLCASSIGATGEYGYTFGSGTRLTVV.

The CDR3 sequence: CASSWAGGATETQYF. CDR3 DNA sequence: TGTGCCAGCAGTTGGGCAGGGGGCGCGACAGAGACCCAGTACTTC. The gene calls are TRBV6-5 and TRBJ2-5; 8 bases agree with TRBD1. Germline CDR1 reads MNHEY; CDR2 reads SVGAGI. J gave up 4 bases and V 4 bases, and 8 bases lay outside the gene matches. The CDR3 has 15 residues.

V usage is TRBV11-2 and J usage is TRBJ2-7; the match to TRBD1 covers 12 bases. Unmatched junction bases numbered 16, after V lost 5 bases and J lost 5 bases. CDR3 length: 18 residues. The germline V gene encodes CDR1 SGHAT and CDR2 FQNNGV. CDR3 nucleotides: TGTGCCAGCAGCACCCGCTCGGGACAGGGGGCGCAGGGGGACGAGCAGTACTTC. It encodes CASSTRSGQGAQGDEQYF.

The chain employs TRBV27 and TRBJ1-4; a possible D gene is TRBD1 (5 bases). The V end was cut by 2 bases, the J end by 5 bases, with 21 bases between. This CDR3 spans 18 amino acids. The germline CDR1 and CDR2 sequences are MNHEY and SMNVEV (reference sequence). CDR3 in amino acids: CASSLVPGLAWKNEKLFF. The CDR3 DNA follows: TGTGCCAGCAGTTTAGTTCCAGGGTTGGCGTGGAAAAATGAAAAACTGTTTTTT.

This chain uses TRBV4-3 with TRBJ1-2, with D hard to call. The CDR3 covers 12 residues. Germline loops: CDR1 LGHNA, CDR2 YSLEER. V lost 1 base and J 8 bases, leaving 8 bases between the germline ends. The CDR3: CASSQGAAGYTF. The CDR3 DNA reads TGCGCCAGCAGCCAAGGGGCAGCAGGCTACACCTTC.

CDR3: CASSLTGTSGDEQYF. CDR3 bases: TGTGCCAGCAGCTTAACGGGGACTAGCGGGGACGAGCAGTACTTC. The J gene is TRBJ2-7, the V gene TRBV7-3; the match to TRBD2 covers 13 bases. With V trimmed by 0 bases and J by 5 bases, 1 base remained unmatched. Looked up from germline, CDR1 is SGHTA and CDR2 is FQGTGA. This CDR3 is built from 15 residues.

This sequence joins TRBV5-4 and TRBJ2-3, with D maybe TRBD1 (5 bases). Germline CDR1 and CDR2: SGHNT and YYREEE (reference sequence). The CDR3 loop spans 14 amino acids. V lost 3 bases to trimming and J lost 6 bases, with 14 bases between them. The CDR3 loop is CASSSDKAADTQYF. DNA for the CDR3: TGTGCCAGCAGCTCGGACAAGGCGGCGGATACGCAGTATTTT. Variable domain in full (rest from reference TRBV5-4 and TRBJ2-3): ETGVTQSPTHLIKTRGQQVTLRCSSQSGHNTVSWYQQALGQGPQFIFQYYREEENGRGNFPPRFSGLQFPNYSSELNVNALELDDSALYLCASSSDKAADTQYFGPGTRLTVL.

The chain employs TRBV5-1 and TRBJ2-5; 7 bases fit TRBD2. This CDR3 is 14 amino acids long. The germline CDR1 and CDR2 sequences are SGHRS and YFSETQ. V was pared by 4 bases and J by 5 bases, with 8 bases of the junction left unmatched. The DNA of the CDR3 is TGCGCCAGCAGCAGAGGAGCGGGGCGCGAGACCCAGTACTTC. It encodes CASSRGAGRETQYF.

The chain employs TRBV5-8 and TRBJ1-1, with D possibly matching TRBD1 (5 bases). The germline V gene encodes CDR1 SGHTS and CDR2 YDEGEE. The CDR3 contains 12 residues. V shed 7 bases and J shed 2 bases, with 9 bases lying between them. Here the CDR3 reads CASLQVNTEAFF. CDR3 DNA: TGTGCCAGCTTACAGGTCAACACTGAAGCTTTCTTT.

As DNA, the CDR3 is TGTGCCAGCTCCCACCGCAGGGACTTCTTCGGGGATACGCAGTATTTT. Protein: CASSHRRDFFGDTQYF. The chain is built from TRBV18 and TRBJ2-3; perhaps TRBD2 as D (6 bases). The CDR3 length is 16 residues. CDR1 and CDR2 (germline): KGHSH, LQKENI. V was shortened by 6 bases and J by 6 bases, with 22 bases between the two germline ends. The variable domain in full, with the rest retrieved from reference TRBV18 and TRBJ2-3, is NAGVMQNPRHLVRRRGQEARLRCSPMKGHSHVYWYRQLPEEGLKFMVYLQKENIIDESGMPKERFSAEFPKEGPSILRIQQVVRGDSAAYFCASSHRRDFFGDTQYFGPGTRLTVL.

This sequence joins TRBV2 and TRBJ2-7, with 8 bases lining up with TRBD1. The trim removed 5 bases at V and 0 bases at J, leaving 9 bases unmatched. Per the germline V gene, CDR1 is SNHLY and CDR2 is FYNNEI. This CDR3 contains 16 residues. CDR3 sequence: CASSYLQGEYSYEQYF. CDR3 nucleotides: TGTGCCAGCAGTTACCTACAGGGGGAATACTCCTACGAGCAGTACTTC.

V usage is TRBV11-3 and J usage is TRBJ2-3, with D maybe TRBD2 (7 bases). The CDR3 totals 14 residues. V dropped 6 bases and J dropped 4 bases, with 14 bases sitting between them. Germline V CDR1 and CDR2: SGHNT, YENEEA. The DNA for the CDR3 is TGTGCCAGCAGTCAAAGGGGGGGTTCAGATACGCAGTATTTT. It is translated as CASSQRGGSDTQYF.

The V call is TRBV9, the J call TRBJ2-1; the match to TRBD2 covers 13 bases. The junction had 9 bases not matched to a gene; V was cut back by 4 bases and J by 5 bases. The CDR3 extends over 17 amino acids. CDR1 and CDR2 (germline): SGDLS, YYNGEE. In DNA form, the CDR3 reads TGTGCCAGCAGCCTACTTAAAACTAGCGGGGGGGACAATGAGCAGTTCTTC. Amino acid sequence: CASSLLKTSGGDNEQFF.

The chain links TRBV7-9 to TRBJ2-2; a weak D match, TRBD2 (6 bases). The CDR3 covers 15 residues. The V and J ends lost 5 bases and 5 bases respectively, with 15 bases between them. Germline assignment: CDR1 SEHNR and CDR2 FQNEAQ (reference sequence). The CDR3 loop reads CASSPRRGGTGELFF. The CDR3 DNA sequence: TGTGCCAGCAGCCCCCGGCGGGGTGGAACCGGGGAGCTGTTTTTT.

This chain connects TRBV7-9 to TRBJ2-5; a weak D match, TRBD1 (6 bases). CDR3 length: 15 amino acids. Germline V gives CDR1 SEHNR, CDR2 FQNEAQ (reference sequence). The V gene lost 1 base and the J gene lost 1 base, with 10 bases spanning the gap. The DNA for the CDR3 is TGTGCCAGCAGCTTAGTGACAGGAGCCCAAGAGACCCAGTACTTC. This codes for CASSLVTGAQETQYF. The full variable domain, with the rest looked up from reference TRBV7-9 and TRBJ2-5, is DTGVSQNPRHKITKRGQNVTFRCDPISEHNRLYWYRQTLGQGPEFLTYFQNEAQLEKSRLLSDRFSAERPKGSFSTLEIQRTEQGDSAMYLCASSLVTGAQETQYFGPGTRLLVL.

The V call is TRBV3-1 (or the pseudogene TRBV3-2), the J call TRBJ2-4; maybe TRBD1 (5 bases). Germline CDR1 is LGHDT and CDR2 is YNNKEL (reference sequence). The CDR3 loop spans 16 amino acids. Trimming cost V 4 bases and J 3 bases, with 16 bases left between them. Here the CDR3 reads CASSRPGYVDKNIQYF. CDR3 nucleotide sequence: TGTGCCAGCAGCCGACCAGGGTATGTCGACAAAAACATTCAGTACTTC.

This clone was seen more than once but under ten times. V usage is TRBV29-1 and J usage is TRBJ2-7, with D perhaps matching TRBD2 (5 bases). The CDR3 has 13 residues. Germline CDR1 reads SQVTM; CDR2 reads ANQGSEA. Trimming left V 7 bases short and J 6 bases short, with 19 bases between. The CDR3 DNA follows: TGCAGCGCCTCGTCCGGGGTTTTATTCGAGCAGTACTTC. Translated: CSASSGVLFEQYF.

This chain uses TRBV6-6 with TRBJ1-5; tentatively, D is TRBD1 (6 bases). V dropped 2 bases and J dropped 5 bases, with 10 bases sitting between them. Germline V gene data show CDR1 as MNHNY and CDR2 as SVGAGI (reference sequence). The CDR3 covers 14 residues. In DNA form, the CDR3 reads TGTGCCAGCAGTTACCCAGGGGACGATCAGCCCCAGCATTTT. It is translated as CASSYPGDDQPQHF.

This clone was counted between two and nine times. This chain joins TRBV6-6 and TRBJ2-3; D is uncertain. Germline CDR1 and CDR2: MNHNY and SVGAGI (reference sequence). Trimming removed 5 bases at V and 0 bases at J, with 12 bases between. The CDR3 loop spans 15 amino acids. As DNA, the CDR3 is TGTGCCAGCAGTGTGAGGTATGGGAGCACAGATACGCAGTATTTT. Protein sequence: CASSVRYGSTDTQYF.

This chain connects TRBV7-3 to TRBJ2-1, with D tentatively TRBD2 (5 bases). Germline V gene sequence: CDR1 SGHTA, CDR2 FQGTGA. The CDR3 contains 15 residues. Trimming stripped 5 bases from V and 0 bases from J, with 11 bases between. The CDR3, as DNA: TGTGCCAGCAGCCCCACTAGGATCTCCTACAATGAGCAGTTCTTC. This gives the protein CASSPTRISYNEQFF.

The J gene is TRBJ1-5, the V gene TRBV15, with 8 bases matching TRBD1. J was trimmed by 4 bases and V by 5 bases; bases with no gene match: 10. Germline CDR1 LNHNV, CDR2 YYDKDF (reference sequence). The CDR3 is made up of 16 amino acids. The CDR3 here is CATSFPDREVNQPQHF. DNA for the CDR3: TGTGCCACCAGCTTCCCGGACAGGGAGGTGAATCAGCCCCAGCATTTT.

The J gene is TRBJ2-7, the V gene TRBV19; 9 bases fit TRBD1. The germline V gene has CDR1 LNHDA and CDR2 SQIVND (reference sequence). CDR3 length: 15 amino acids. V shed 0 bases, J shed 2 bases, and the junction held 2 bases outside the gene matches. The CDR3 DNA follows: TGTGCCAGTAGTATAGATGGGACAGGGACCTACGAGCAGTACTTC. Translating it yields CASSIDGTGTYEQYF. Variable domain in full (rest from reference TRBV19 and TRBJ2-7): DGGITQSPKYLFRKEGQNVTLSCEQNLNHDAMYWYRQDPGQGLRLIYYSQIVNDFQKGDIAEGYSVSREKKESFPLTVTSAQKNPTAFYLCASSIDGTGTYEQYFGPGTRLTVT.

This clone was observed a handful of times. The rearrangement uses TRBV7-9 and TRBJ2-7, with D tentatively TRBD1 (5 bases). Germline-derived CDR1 and CDR2 are SEHNR and FQNEAQ (reference sequence). The V and J ends lost 4 bases and 2 bases respectively, with 12 bases between them. The CDR3 is 14 residues long. The chain's CDR3 is CASSSHTGTYEQYF. Written as DNA, the CDR3 is TGTGCCAGCAGCTCTCATACAGGCACCTACGAGCAGTACTTC.

The chain combines TRBV27 with TRBJ1-2; 9 positions agree with TRBD1. There are 14 residues in the CDR3. CDR1 and CDR2 from the germline V gene are MNHEY and SMNVEV (reference sequence). Germline trimming cut 4 bases from V and 2 bases from J; bases unmatched to any gene: 2. As DNA, the CDR3 is TGTGCCAGCAGTTGGGGGACAGGGAACTATGGCTACACCTTC. It encodes CASSWGTGNYGYTF.

This clone has just a few counts. The chain links TRBV7-2 to TRBJ2-7; D perhaps matches TRBD1 (5 bases). The germline V gene has CDR1 SGHTA and CDR2 FQGNSA. V gave up 3 bases and J gave up 5 bases, with 14 bases separating them. The CDR3 spans 14 residues. DNA of the CDR3: TGTGCCAGCAGCTTTAGCTCTAGGGGCCACGAGCAGTACTTC. It translates to CASSFSSRGHEQYF.

V gene TRBV5-4 combines with J gene TRBJ2-7, with 12 positions matching TRBD1. Germline CDR1 reads SGHNT; CDR2 reads YYREEE (reference sequence). With 4 bases clipped from V and 3 bases from J, the junction kept 5 bases outside the gene matches. The CDR3 contains 15 residues. The CDR3 reads CASSPGTGGIYEQYF. In nucleotides, the CDR3 is TGTGCCAGCAGCCCCGGGACAGGGGGCATCTACGAGCAGTACTTC. The complete variable domain, with remaining parts taken from reference TRBV5-4 and TRBJ2-7, reads ETGVTQSPTHLIKTRGQQVTLRCSSQSGHNTVSWYQQALGQGPQFIFQYYREEENGRGNFPPRFSGLQFPNYSSELNVNALELDDSALYLCASSPGTGGIYEQYFGPGTRLTVT.

The chain has TRBV12-3 or TRBV12-4 and TRBJ1-1, with a weak D call TRBD1 (5 bases). Trimming removed 5 bases from V and 10 bases from J, with 14 bases in between. CDR3 length equals 12 residues. The CDR3 DNA reads as TGTGCCAGCAGTCGGGAGGGGTTTGGAGCTTTCTTT. Translated, it gives CASSREGFGAFF.

Comments on this clone: Other DNA sequences in this sample translate to the same CDR3. The rearrangement links TRBV9 to TRBJ1-1, with 11 bases that match TRBD1. The CDR3 loop spans 15 amino acids. Trimming took 4 bases from V and 1 from J; bases not matched to a gene: 3. Germline V gene sequence: CDR1 SGDLS, CDR2 YYNGEE. CDR3 nucleotides: TGTGCCAGCAGCCGGACAGGGGGCGGGAACACTGAAGCTTTCTTT. As protein: CASSRTGGGNTEAFF.